The 6 T cell receptor beta chains below all came from one sample that was sequenced in a study of cytomegalovirus exposure and HLA in healthy donors. PCR involved 60 Vbeta and 13 Jbeta primers. TCRdb's copy holds only in-frame clones and misses some; the assay was immunoSEQ multiplex PCR. In the table there are fewer than 75,000 clones, over 75% of which are singletons. Sequencing was performed on PBMCs. The receptor set was obtained from a young woman in good health and CMV-seronegative.

The genes are TRBV30 and TRBJ1-5, with 8 bases fitting TRBD1. Germline lookup yields CDR1 GTSNPN and CDR2 SVGIG (reference sequence). Trimming at V came to 4 bases and at J to 6 bases, leaving 8 bases not matched to a gene. The CDR3 sequence is 14 residues long. The CDR3 DNA follows: TGTGCCTGGAATAAGGACAGGGCAGTTCAGCCCCAGCATTTT. Amino acids: CAWNKDRAVQPQHF.

CDR3 sequence (DNA): TGCGCCAGCCAGGGACAGGGGGCTGCAACTAATGAAAAACTGTTTTTT. Its translation: CASQGQGAATNEKLFF. The rearrangement uses TRBV5-1 and TRBJ1-4; 12 bases agree with TRBD1. CDR1 is SGHRS and CDR2 is YFSETQ in the germline V gene. The CDR3 is 16 residues long. V lost 7 bases and J lost 0; bases outside the gene matches: 4.

This clone was counted a few times. This chain joins TRBV2 and TRBJ1-2; 9 nucleotides agree with TRBD1. V dropped 3 bases and J dropped 2; count of bases not matched to a gene: 10. The germline V gene encodes CDR1 SNHLY and CDR2 FYNNEI. The CDR3 spans 17 residues. In DNA, the CDR3 is TGTGCCAGCAGTGATGCCGGACAGGGGAAGGGGAACTATGGCTACACCTTC. Translated: CASSDAGQGKGNYGYTF.

This rearrangement joins TRBV6-5 to TRBJ1-2, with D possibly matching TRBD1 (5 bases). Germline lookup yields CDR1 MNHEY and CDR2 SVGAGI. The CDR3 loop spans 14 amino acids. Between the trimmed V and J ends, which lost 5 bases and 1 base, there was a span of 11 bases. CDR3 region: CASSPSGGNYGYTF. CDR3 nucleotides: TGTGCCAGCAGTCCGTCCGGGGGTAACTATGGCTACACCTTC.

In this sample, this clone turned up a few times. The rearrangement uses TRBV11-3 and TRBJ2-1; 9 bases are shared with TRBD2. Germline loops: CDR1 SGHNT, CDR2 YENEEA. The CDR3 contains 15 residues. The V and J ends lost 5 bases and 4 bases, in that order; junction bases with no gene match: 6. For the CDR3, the DNA is TGTGCCAGCAGCCTGGGACTAGCCGAATACAATGAGCAGTTCTTC. It specifies CASSLGLAEYNEQFF.

V gene TRBV4-1 combines with J gene TRBJ2-3; 12 nucleotides match TRBD1. The trim removed 6 bases at V and 7 bases at J, leaving 14 bases unmatched. The germline V gene encodes CDR1 MGHRA and CDR2 YSYEKL. This CDR3 comprises 17 residues. The CDR3 loop is CASRSPTGTGGGNTQYF. The DNA for the CDR3 is TGCGCCAGCAGGAGTCCAACCGGGACAGGGGGCGGTAATACGCAGTATTTT.